This TCR beta chain came from a study of T cell changes during pregnancy in multiple sclerosis. TCRdb's table, derived via immunoSEQ multiplex PCR, lists solely in-frame clones and lacks some. The sample includes some 68,000 clones, approximately 90% of them seen just once. This CDR3 comprises 15 residues. V lost 4 bases to trimming and J lost 4 bases, with 17 bases between them. CDR1 is SGHRS, CDR2 YFSETQ, per germline. The sequencing here drew on peripheral blood, taken in the second trimester of pregnancy. The rearrangement joins TRBV5-1 to TRBJ2-5, with D tentatively TRBD1 (6 bases). The source of this sequence is a female donor in good health, enrolled as a control in a pregnancy study. The DNA of the CDR3 is TGCGCCAGCAGCCCCGGGACACCAAGGGGAGAGACCCAGTACTTC. This gives the protein CASSPGTPRGETQYF.